These 26 T cell receptor beta chains were all obtained from the same sample, sequenced in a study of blood T cell repertoires in COVID-19. Profiling relied on immunoSEQ multiplex PCR, and the TCRdb table lists in-frame clones only, not all of them. The sample lists some 80,000 clones, around 84% occurring once. Material: peripheral blood. Source of these receptors: a woman older than 75 in a cohort sampled during active or convalescent COVID-19.

The V gene is TRBV9, the J gene TRBJ1-4; D is unresolved. Trimming stripped 3 bases from V and 2 bases from J, with 14 bases between. CDR3 length: 16 amino acids. The germline gives CDR1 SGDLS, CDR2 YYNGEE. The CDR3, as DNA: TGTGCCAGCAGCGCAGTCGGACGGACTACTAATGAAAAACTGTTTTTT. It encodes CASSAVGRTTNEKLFF.

The genes are TRBV11-3 and TRBJ2-5; no reliable D call. V was clipped by 0 bases and J by 5 bases, with 19 bases between them. The CDR3 runs to 17 residues. From germline, CDR1 is SGHNT and CDR2 YENEEA. Here the CDR3 DNA reads TGTGCCAGCAGCTTAGAACGGCAGGCTCGCTATGGGGAGACCCAGTACTTC. Translation: CASSLERQARYGETQYF.

DNA of the CDR3: TGCGCCAGCAGCCAACCCTTTTCAGCGGGAGGTGTAGATACGCAGTATTTT. Residues: CASSQPFSAGGVDTQYF. This chain links TRBV4-1 with TRBJ2-3; 9 nucleotides line up with TRBD2. The germline V gene has CDR1 MGHRA and CDR2 YSYEKL. V shed 2 bases and J 5 bases; nucleotides not matched to a gene: 11. There are 17 residues in the CDR3.

The chain combines TRBV12-1 with TRBJ2-1; the table's D call, TRBD1, has no DNA check behind it. TRBV12-1 represents a pseudogene. The CDR3 spans 18 residues. CDR3 region: CASSPRGFGARSYNEQFF. CDR3 DNA: TGTGCCAGCAGCCCGAGGGGGTTCGGGGCCAGATCCTACAATGAGCAGTTCTTC.

The genes are TRBV5-4 and TRBJ1-1, with TRBD1 matching 8 bases. The CDR3 is 13 residues long. Germline loops: CDR1 SGHNT, CDR2 YYREEE (reference sequence). Unmatched junction bases numbered 2, after V lost 4 bases and J lost 3 bases. For the CDR3, the DNA is TGTGCCAGCAGCCAGACAGGGGACACTGAAGCTTTCTTT. This codes for CASSQTGDTEAFF.

The V call is TRBV29-1, the J call TRBJ1-2; 7 bases line up with TRBD1. J was trimmed by 4 bases and V by 4 bases; bases with no gene match: 3. From germline, CDR1 is SQVTM and CDR2 ANQGSEA. The CDR3 sequence is 12 residues long. CDR3 residues: CSVGDSSYGYTF. The DNA for the CDR3 is TGCAGCGTTGGGGACAGCTCCTATGGCTACACCTTC.

The chain links TRBV19 to TRBJ1-5; 7 bases are a match to TRBD1. Trimming at V came to 4 bases and at J to 4 bases, leaving 13 bases not matched to a gene. Germline V gives CDR1 LNHDA, CDR2 SQIVND (reference sequence). This CDR3 is 17 amino acids long. The CDR3 nucleotides read TGTGCCAGTAGTACCAGGGGCCAGGGGGGAAGGAATCAGCCCCAGCATTTT. Amino acids: CASSTRGQGGRNQPQHF.

V and J are TRBV10-3 and TRBJ2-6, with 8 bases fitting TRBD1. From germline, CDR1 is ENHRY and CDR2 SYGVKD. The CDR3 extends over 16 amino acids. With 7 bases clipped from V and 2 bases from J, the junction kept 7 bases outside the gene matches. The CDR3 sequence is CAITGDRPPGANVLTF. CDR3 DNA: TGTGCCATCACCGGGGACAGGCCGCCTGGGGCCAACGTCCTGACTTTC.

CDR3 amino acids: CASSFSGANTGELFF. CDR3 DNA sequence: TGTGCCAGCAGCTTCTCAGGGGCGAACACCGGGGAGCTGTTTTTT. The chain recombines TRBV7-8 with TRBJ2-2, with D possibly being TRBD1 (6 bases). CDR1 and CDR2 (germline): SGHVS, FQNEAQ. This CDR3 comprises 15 residues. Trimming pared 3 bases from V and 0 bases from J, leaving 8 bases between.

This rearrangement joins TRBV5-1 to TRBJ2-5; a weak D match, TRBD1 (6 bases). CDR1 is SGHRS and CDR2 is YFSETQ in the germline V gene. CDR3 length equals 14 residues. With 6 bases removed from V and 4 bases from J, the gap between germline ends came to 16 bases. The CDR3 protein is CASTSGTPGETQYF. CDR3 nucleotides: TGCGCCAGCACGTCCGGGACACCAGGAGAGACCCAGTACTTC.

The J gene is TRBJ1-1, the V gene TRBV30; 10 nucleotides line up with TRBD1. CDR1 is GTSNPN, CDR2 SVGIG, per germline (reference sequence). With 6 bases clipped from V and 1 base from J, the junction kept 11 bases outside the gene matches. CDR3 length: 16 residues. The CDR3 loop reads CACPGRQGASNTEAFF. For the CDR3, the DNA is TGTGCCTGTCCCGGGAGACAGGGGGCCTCGAACACTGAAGCTTTCTTT.

V and J are TRBV5-1 and TRBJ1-2, with 10 nucleotides matching TRBD1. With V trimmed by 4 bases and J by 2 bases, 2 bases remained unmatched. The germline V gene encodes CDR1 SGHRS and CDR2 YFSETQ. CDR3 length equals 14 residues. The CDR3 region has the DNA TGCGCCAGCAGCCTGGACAGGGGGAACTATGGCTACACCTTC. Amino acids: CASSLDRGNYGYTF. Using reference TRBV5-1 and TRBJ1-2 for the parts outside the CDR3, the full variable domain is KAGVTQTPRYLIKTRGQQVTLSCSPISGHRSVSWYQQTPGQGLQFLFEYFSETQRNKGNFPGRFSGRQFSNSRSEMNVSTLELGDSALYLCASSLDRGNYGYTFGSGTRLTVV.

Note on this clone: Other DNA sequences within the sample encode an identical CDR3. The chain has TRBV29-1 and TRBJ2-1; weak D call: TRBD2 (5 bases). Germline-derived CDR1 and CDR2 are SQVTM and ANQGSEA. CDR3 length: 13 amino acids. Trimming stripped 3 bases from V and 4 bases from J, with 10 bases between. The CDR3 region has the DNA TGCAGCGTTGACCGGGGTACTTACAATGAGCAGTTCTTC. It encodes CSVDRGTYNEQFF.

The CDR3: CASSGTARYGYTF. The CDR3 bases are TGTGCCAGCAGTGGGACAGCACGCTATGGCTACACCTTC. The chain has TRBV2 and TRBJ1-2; a possible D gene is TRBD1 (6 bases). The length of the CDR3 is 13 residues. The germline CDR1 and CDR2 sequences are SNHLY and FYNNEI. V lost 4 bases, J lost 4 bases, and 10 bases lay in between.

The chain combines TRBV5-1 with TRBJ2-1; maybe TRBD1 (6 bases). The CDR3 is 15 amino acids. Trimming left V 4 bases short and J 3 bases short, with 14 bases between. Germline V CDR1 and CDR2: SGHRS, YFSETQ. CDR3 residues: CASSLSMDSYNEQFF. DNA of the CDR3: TGCGCCAGCAGCCTGTCAATGGACAGCTACAATGAGCAGTTCTTC. Full variable domain (missing parts from reference TRBV5-1 and TRBJ2-1): KAGVTQTPRYLIKTRGQQVTLSCSPISGHRSVSWYQQTPGQGLQFLFEYFSETQRNKGNFPGRFSGRQFSNSRSEMNVSTLELGDSALYLCASSLSMDSYNEQFFGPGTRLTVL.

The rearrangement uses TRBV6-5 and TRBJ1-1; D not certain. Germline V CDR1 and CDR2: MNHEY, SVGAGI. The CDR3 covers 13 residues. V lost 8 bases and J 5 bases, leaving 15 bases between the germline ends. The CDR3 coding sequence is TGTGCCAGCGACCCTTCGGCGGGGACTGAAGCTTTCTTT. Translating gives CASDPSAGTEAFF.

J is TRBJ2-3 and V is TRBV11-3; 15 bases match TRBD2. This CDR3 comprises 17 residues. Trimming took 5 bases from V and 4 from J; bases not matched to a gene: 7. Germline V gene sequence: CDR1 SGHNT, CDR2 YENEEA. Here the CDR3 DNA reads TGTGCCAGCAGCCCAGGACTAGCGGGAGGGCGGTCAGATACGCAGTATTTT. As protein: CASSPGLAGGRSDTQYF.

The chain has TRBV9 and TRBJ2-1, with TRBD1 identical over 7 bases. The CDR3 is 14 residues long. The junction had 5 bases not matched to a gene; V was cut back by 3 bases and J by 5 bases. Looked up from germline, CDR1 is SGDLS and CDR2 is YYNGEE. The CDR3 sequence: CASSATGNHNEQFF. CDR3 nucleotides: TGTGCCAGCAGCGCGACAGGGAATCACAATGAGCAGTTCTTC.

The chain is built from TRBV27 and TRBJ2-7; no clear D gene. Trimming left V 3 bases short and J 2 bases short, with 8 bases between. Germline V lookup: CDR1 MNHEY, CDR2 SMNVEV (reference sequence). This CDR3 region has 13 residues. The CDR3 is CASSFGLPYEQYF. CDR3 in DNA: TGTGCCAGCAGTTTTGGGCTTCCCTACGAGCAGTACTTC.

V is TRBV24-1 and J is TRBJ2-2; 10 nucleotides match TRBD2. With V trimmed by 1 base and J by 0 bases, 13 bases remained unmatched. This CDR3 has 21 residues. Germline values: CDR1 KGHDR, CDR2 SFDVKD. The CDR3 is CATSDFFSASGSSANTGELFF. The CDR3, as DNA: TGTGCCACCAGTGATTTCTTTTCGGCTAGCGGGAGCTCCGCGAACACCGGGGAGCTGTTTTTT.

This clone was counted a few times. The CDR3 protein is CASSQAGGWKNTEAFF. Written as DNA, the CDR3 is TGTGCCAGCAGCCAGGCAGGTGGTTGGAAAAACACTGAAGCTTTCTTT. V gene TRBV3-1 (or the pseudogene TRBV3-2) combines with J gene TRBJ1-1, with no clear D. The germline V gene has CDR1 LGHDT and CDR2 YNNKEL (reference sequence). Between the trimmed V and J ends, which lost 3 bases and 2 bases, there was a span of 16 bases. This CDR3 is 16 amino acids long.

The CDR3 here is CASRASSTNEKLFF. CDR3 DNA sequence: TGTGCCAGCAGGGCAAGTTCAACTAATGAAAAACTGTTTTTT. This rearrangement joins TRBV28 to TRBJ1-4; D uncertain. The CDR3 covers 14 residues. Germline V gives CDR1 MDHEN, CDR2 SYDVKM. V was clipped by 6 bases and J by 0 bases, with 8 bases between them.

The CDR3 DNA is TGTGCCAGCAGCCCCGGGACAGGGGGCGGCACCGGGGAGCTGTTTTTT. Amino acids: CASSPGTGGGTGELFF. The chain carries TRBV5-6 and TRBJ2-2; TRBD1 agrees at 12 bases. This CDR3 is 16 amino acids long. Germline V gives CDR1 SGHDT, CDR2 YYEEEE. J was trimmed by 4 bases and V by 4 bases; bases with no gene match: 5.

The V call is TRBV24-1, the J call TRBJ2-5; 8 bases map to TRBD2. The CDR3 loop spans 14 amino acids. CDR1 KGHDR and CDR2 SFDVKD come from the germline V gene. The ends lost 0 bases at V and 4 bases at J; junction bases unmatched: 0. The CDR3 DNA is TGTGCCACCAGTGATTTGCGGGGGGGAGAGACCCAGTACTTC. Amino acids: CATSDLRGGETQYF.

The genes are TRBV9 and TRBJ1-1; maybe TRBD1 (5 bases). The CDR3 spans 15 residues. Germline V lookup: CDR1 SGDLS, CDR2 YYNGEE. V was cut by 4 bases and J by 4 bases, with 17 bases left in between. CDR3 residues: CASSTGRGGGTEAFF. CDR3 sequence (DNA): TGTGCCAGCAGCACCGGTCGGGGGGGAGGCACTGAAGCTTTCTTT.

The chain carries TRBV19 and TRBJ2-3; D perhaps matches TRBD2 (5 bases). CDR1 and CDR2 (germline): LNHDA, SQIVND (reference sequence). Trimming stripped 1 base from V and 11 bases from J, with 13 bases between. This CDR3 contains 13 residues. The CDR3 nucleotides read TGTGCCAGTAGTATAGGGGCAGGAGGAGGGCAGTATTTT. Translation: CASSIGAGGGQYF.